Presented here are 6 T cell receptor beta chains from one specimen sequenced in a study of blood T cell repertoires in COVID-19. Libraries were prepared by immunoSEQ multiplex PCR; TCRdb keeps only in-frame clonotypes and omits some of them. The data show tens of thousands of clones, about 85% seen once. Sequencing used peripheral blood. The receptors derive from a man in his 60s with COVID-19, enrolled during active disease.

The genes are TRBV28 and TRBJ1-5; D might be TRBD1 (5 bases). CDR1 and CDR2 from the germline V gene are MDHEN and SYDVKM. This CDR3 spans 14 amino acids. Trimming removed 2 bases from V and 7 bases from J, with 12 bases in between. The CDR3 coding sequence is TGTGCCAGCAGTTTAGCAGGGAACGAGCAGCCCCAGCATTTT. Translated: CASSLAGNEQPQHF.

The chain uses TRBV5-1 and TRBJ1-1; D is ambiguous. In germline, CDR1 is SGHRS, CDR2 YFSETQ. The CDR3 spans 13 residues. V was pared by 2 bases and J by 3 bases, with 8 bases between. The CDR3 protein is CASSLREDTEAFF. The CDR3 region has the DNA TGCGCCAGCAGCTTAAGAGAGGACACTGAAGCTTTCTTT. Based on the CDR3 plus reference TRBV5-1 and TRBJ1-1, the full variable domain is KAGVTQTPRYLIKTRGQQVTLSCSPISGHRSVSWYQQTPGQGLQFLFEYFSETQRNKGNFPGRFSGRQFSNSRSEMNVSTLELGDSALYLCASSLREDTEAFFGQGTRLTVV.

This rearrangement joins TRBV5-1 to TRBJ2-2, with 7 bases matching TRBD2. Germline loops: CDR1 SGHRS, CDR2 YFSETQ. The CDR3 loop spans 16 amino acids. The J segment lost 5 bases and the V segment lost 0 bases, leaving 7 bases of the junction unmatched. CDR3 loop: CASSLAFDSGTGELFF. The CDR3 DNA reads as TGCGCCAGCAGCTTGGCCTTCGATAGCGGGACCGGGGAGCTGTTTTTT.

The chain recombines TRBV2 with TRBJ1-2; possible D gene TRBD1, 5 bases. V was trimmed by 1 base and J by 7 bases, leaving 10 bases between them. Germline V CDR1 and CDR2: SNHLY, FYNNEI. The CDR3 consists of 13 residues. In DNA form, the CDR3 reads TGTGCCAGCAGTGAAGGCAGGGTATCTGGCTACACCTTC. It translates to CASSEGRVSGYTF.

The chain couples TRBV11-3 to TRBJ2-7; no definite D call. The CDR3 loop spans 12 amino acids. Looked up from germline, CDR1 is SGHNT and CDR2 is YENEEA. V shed 1 base and J shed 3 bases, with 4 bases lying between them. CDR3 nucleotides: TGTGCCAGCAGCTTAGTCAGCTACGAGCAGTACTTC. It yields the protein CASSLVSYEQYF. Based on the CDR3 plus reference TRBV11-3 and TRBJ2-7, the full variable domain is EAGVVQSPRYKIIEKKQPVAFWCNPISGHNTLYWYLQNLGQGPELLIRYENEEAVDDSQLPKDRFSAERLKGVDSTLKIQPAELGDSAVYLCASSLVSYEQYFGPGTRLTVT.

V gene TRBV20-1 combines with J gene TRBJ2-1; D might be TRBD1 (6 bases). Germline V gene lookup returns CDR1 DFQATT and CDR2 SNEGSKA (reference sequence). The CDR3 contains 14 residues. Between the trimmed V and J ends, which lost 3 bases and 6 bases, there was a span of 15 bases. The CDR3 sequence is CSASPTDRSNEQFF. CDR3 nucleotide sequence: TGCAGTGCTAGTCCAACAGACAGGAGCAATGAGCAGTTCTTC.